A single sample gave rise to the 20 T cell receptor beta chains below, sequenced in a study of cytomegalovirus exposure and HLA in healthy donors. Primers included in the PCR were 60 Vbeta and 13 Jbeta primers. Clones were read by immunoSEQ multiplex PCR, and TCRdb kept only the in-frame ones, dropping some. The data show under 70,000 clones, approximately 90% seen once. Sequenced material: PBMCs. The receptors originated from a woman under 40 in good health and CMV-seronegative.

V and J are TRBV4-1 and TRBJ2-4, with D uncertain. The V end was cut by 0 bases, the J end by 7 bases, with 13 bases between. The CDR3 spans 15 residues. Germline CDR1 is MGHRA and CDR2 is YSYEKL. The CDR3 spells CASSQDYRVGNIQYF. The CDR3 nucleotides read TGCGCCAGCAGCCAAGATTACCGGGTTGGGAACATTCAGTACTTC.

This sequence joins TRBV6-1 and TRBJ2-4; no reliable D call. The CDR3 covers 14 residues. V was pared by 3 bases and J by 9 bases, with 15 bases between. CDR1 and CDR2 from the germline V gene are MNHNS and SASEGT. The CDR3 protein is CASSDLLRSGIQYF. The DNA for the CDR3 is TGTGCCAGCAGTGATCTCCTCCGGTCGGGCATTCAGTACTTC.

This chain links TRBV7-2 with TRBJ2-7; 12 nucleotides agree with TRBD1. The junction had 4 bases not matched to a gene; V was cut back by 4 bases and J by 3 bases. Germline-derived CDR1 and CDR2 are SGHTA and FQGNSA. The CDR3 is 15 residues long. CDR3 region: CASSSGTGGFYEQYF. For the CDR3, the DNA is TGTGCCAGCAGCTCAGGGACAGGGGGCTTCTACGAGCAGTACTTC.

This CDR3 reads CASSAWTGVREQYF. For the CDR3, the DNA is TGTGCCAGCAGTGCGTGGACAGGGGTCCGTGAGCAGTACTTC. The rearrangement joins TRBV2 to TRBJ2-5, with 9 nucleotides matching TRBD1. V gave up 4 bases and J gave up 11 bases; unmatched junction bases: 11. The CDR3 is 14 residues long. CDR1 and CDR2 from the germline V gene are SNHLY and FYNNEI. The variable domain in full, completed from reference TRBV2 and TRBJ2-5, reads EPEVTQTPSHQVTQMGQEVILRCVPISNHLYFYWYRQILGQKVEFLVSFYNNEISEKSEIFDDQFSVERPDGSNFTLKIRSTKLEDSAMYFCASSAWTGVREQYFGPGTRLLVL.

This sequence joins TRBV5-1 and TRBJ1-1, with D perhaps TRBD1 (6 bases). Germline loops: CDR1 SGHRS, CDR2 YFSETQ. The CDR3 has 15 amino acids. V lost 4 bases, J lost 3 bases, and 16 bases lay in between. CDR3 amino acids: CASSPRGARYTEAFF. In DNA, the CDR3 is TGCGCCAGCAGCCCACGGGGGGCTCGATACACTGAAGCTTTCTTT.

V is TRBV7-2 and J is TRBJ2-1; 8 bases agree with TRBD2. Germline V lookup: CDR1 SGHTA, CDR2 FQGNSA. The length of the CDR3 is 15 residues. V was clipped by 2 bases and J by 4 bases; unmatched bases: 4. The CDR3 bases are TGTGCCAGCAGCTTACTAGCGGGTCCATACAATGAGCAGTTCTTC. Translated: CASSLLAGPYNEQFF. The whole variable domain, filled in from reference TRBV7-2 and TRBJ2-1, reads GAGVSQSPSNKVTEKGKDVELRCDPISGHTALYWYRQSLGQGLEFLIYFQGNSAPDKSGLPSDRFSAERTGGSVSTLTIQRTQQEDSAVYLCASSLLAGPYNEQFFGPGTRLTVL.

The V gene is TRBV14, the J gene TRBJ2-1; D is undetermined. V was cut by 5 bases and J by 0 bases, with 11 bases left in between. Per the germline V gene, CDR1 is SGHDN and CDR2 is FVKESK. This CDR3 contains 15 residues. The CDR3 nucleotides are TGTGCCAGCAGCGGTCTTGAGAGCTCCTACAATGAGCAGTTCTTC. Translated, it gives CASSGLESSYNEQFF.

This chain joins TRBV5-1 and TRBJ2-1, with 11 bases fitting TRBD2. This CDR3 spans 22 amino acids. CDR1 and CDR2 (germline): SGHRS, YFSETQ. The J segment lost 0 bases and the V segment lost 0 bases, leaving 17 bases of the junction unmatched. For the CDR3, the DNA is TGCGCCAGCAGCTTGGGTGGCCGCGGGCTAGCGGGAGGCGGGAGCTCCTACAATGAGCAGTTCTTC. Protein product: CASSLGGRGLAGGGSSYNEQFF.

This clone was seen once. This chain uses TRBV9 with TRBJ2-3, with TRBD2 matching over 8 bases. V shed 0 bases, J shed 3 bases, and the junction held 3 bases outside the gene matches. The CDR3 loop spans 15 amino acids. Looked up from germline, CDR1 is SGDLS and CDR2 is YYNGEE. The CDR3 is CASSVEGLGTDTQYF. The CDR3 DNA follows: TGTGCCAGCAGCGTAGAGGGACTAGGTACAGATACGCAGTATTTT.

CDR3: CASSPPGQAYGYTF. For the CDR3, the DNA is TGTGCCAGCAGCCCGCCCGGACAGGCCTATGGCTACACCTTC. V gene TRBV9 combines with J gene TRBJ1-2, with TRBD1 identical over 7 bases. Germline loops: CDR1 SGDLS, CDR2 YYNGEE. The CDR3 totals 14 residues. With 4 bases clipped from V and 4 bases from J, the junction kept 7 bases outside the gene matches.

The rearrangement links TRBV9 to TRBJ2-7; 13 bases line up with TRBD2. This CDR3 comprises 17 residues. Germline lookup yields CDR1 SGDLS and CDR2 YYNGEE. Germline trimming cut 3 bases from V and 4 bases from J; bases unmatched to any gene: 10. The CDR3 DNA reads as TGTGCCAGCAGCGCTGAGGAGGGGACTAGCGGGATTTACGAGCAGTACTTC. It encodes CASSAEEGTSGIYEQYF.

J is TRBJ2-7 and V is TRBV21-1; the listed D gene, TRBD2, was not tested against the DNA. TRBV21-1 is deemed a pseudogene. This CDR3 has 15 residues. CDR3 nucleotides: TGTGCCAGCAGCAAAGACTACACCGCGACCTACGAGCAGTACTTC. Its protein product is CASSKDYTATYEQYF.

J is TRBJ2-7 and V is TRBV18, with 14 bases identical to TRBD2. This CDR3 has 15 residues. Germline V gene lookup returns CDR1 KGHSH and CDR2 LQKENI. V dropped 6 bases and J dropped 3; count of bases not matched to a gene: 4. The CDR3 nucleotides read TGTGCCAGCTCGTTGGGACTAGCGGGAGTCTACGAGCAGTACTTC. Protein sequence: CASSLGLAGVYEQYF.

The V gene is TRBV7-9, the J gene TRBJ1-1; TRBD1 might be the D (5 bases). CDR1 is SEHNR, CDR2 FQNEAQ, per germline (reference sequence). The CDR3 spans 11 residues. V lost 6 bases to trimming and J lost 7 bases, with 9 bases between them. The CDR3 loop is CASRVTGEAFF. The CDR3, as DNA: TGTGCCAGCAGAGTTACAGGTGAAGCTTTCTTT.

CDR3 sequence: CASSLEGFSYEQYF. CDR3 sequence (DNA): TGTGCCAGCAGCTTGGAGGGTTTCTCCTACGAGCAGTACTTC. The rearrangement joins TRBV7-9 to TRBJ2-7; D is possibly TRBD2 (6 bases). V lost 3 bases and J 0 bases, leaving 9 bases between the germline ends. This CDR3 comprises 14 residues. CDR1 and CDR2 from the germline V gene are SEHNR and FQNEAQ (reference sequence).

The V call is TRBV7-8, the J call TRBJ1-1; 7 bases are shared with TRBD1. CDR1 is SGHVS, CDR2 FQNEAQ, per germline. V shed 5 bases, J shed 1 base, and the junction held 4 bases outside the gene matches. The CDR3 sequence is 14 residues long. This CDR3 reads CASSQGGQNTEAFF. Here the CDR3 DNA reads TGTGCCAGCAGCCAAGGGGGCCAGAACACTGAAGCTTTCTTT.

The genes are TRBV19 and TRBJ2-5; 8 bases are shared with TRBD1. The better agreement between TRBJ2-7 and the DNA end casts doubt on the J call. The CDR3 covers 13 residues. Germline V gives CDR1 LNHDA, CDR2 SQIVND (reference sequence). The CDR3 loop reads CASRDTGGYEQYF. CDR3 nucleotides: TGTGCCAGTAGGGATACAGGGGGCTACGAGCAGTACTTC.

The chain uses TRBV30 and TRBJ2-5, with 8 bases that match TRBD1. The CDR3 spans 15 residues. Germline V lookup: CDR1 GTSNPN, CDR2 SVGIG (reference sequence). The V segment lost 7 bases and the J segment 1 base; nucleotides outside the gene matches: 11. The CDR3 nucleotides read TGTGCCTCATCGCCGGGACAGGACTTCCAAGAGACCCAGTACTTC. Translating gives CASSPGQDFQETQYF.

J is TRBJ2-3 and V is TRBV4-2; 7 positions agree with TRBD2. Germline V gene sequence: CDR1 LGHNA, CDR2 YNFKEQ. V lost 2 bases to trimming and J lost 1 base; unmatched junction nucleotides: 0. The CDR3 loop spans 14 amino acids. Here the CDR3 reads CASSQLAGTDTQYF. Written as DNA, the CDR3 is TGTGCCAGCAGCCAACTAGCGGGCACAGATACGCAGTATTTT.

This clone was seen only a few times. The chain is built from TRBV10-3 and TRBJ2-7, with a possible D match to TRBD1 (6 bases). The V gene lost 2 bases and the J gene lost 3 bases, with 8 bases spanning the gap. CDR3 length: 13 residues. Germline V lookup: CDR1 ENHRY, CDR2 SYGVKD. CDR3 DNA sequence: TGTGCCATCAGTGAGGGGGACATCTACGAGCAGTACTTC. Its translation is CAISEGDIYEQYF.